Following are 11 T cell receptor beta chains from one sample sequenced in a study of T cell responses to AZD1222 COVID-19 vaccine. The repertoire was sequenced with immunoSEQ multiplex PCR; TCRdb's copy has only in-frame clones and lacks some. The sample lists 110,000 or so clones, about 88% occurring once. The specimen was peripheral blood, collected 28 days after the second AZD1222 dose. These receptors all stem from an adult who received the AZD1222 COVID-19 vaccine.

V gene TRBV5-8 combines with J gene TRBJ2-5; no reliable D call. The CDR3 totals 14 residues. The germline V and J ends were trimmed by 1 base and 5 bases, with 12 bases remaining between them. Germline lookup yields CDR1 SGHTS and CDR2 YDEGEE. The CDR3 sequence is CASSLIIIGETQYF. CDR3 DNA: TGTGCCAGCAGCTTGATCATAATAGGGGAGACCCAGTACTTC.

The V call is TRBV6-5, the J call TRBJ2-7; 9 bases fit TRBD1. The trim removed 2 bases at V and 3 bases at J, leaving 5 bases unmatched. The germline V gene has CDR1 MNHEY and CDR2 SVGAGI. The CDR3 extends over 15 amino acids. CDR3 region: CASSYPGQGHYEQYF. The CDR3 DNA is TGTGCCAGCAGTTACCCGGGACAGGGACACTACGAGCAGTACTTC.

The V gene is TRBV15, the J gene TRBJ2-5; 10 bases match TRBD1. This CDR3 has 19 amino acids. CDR1 and CDR2 from the germline V gene are LNHNV and YYDKDF (reference sequence). V was pared by 3 bases and J by 4 bases, with 17 bases of the junction left unmatched. The CDR3 coding sequence is TGTGCCACCAGCAGCTCCTCGGTCCCCCGACAGGGGGCTAGAGAGACCCAGTACTTC. Its protein is CATSSSSVPRQGARETQYF.

The gene calls are TRBV7-9 and TRBJ2-3, with 10 positions matching TRBD2. From germline, CDR1 is SEHNR and CDR2 FQNEAQ (reference sequence). V lost 1 base, J lost 3 bases, and 4 bases stayed unmatched. CDR3 length equals 16 residues. The CDR3 bases are TGTGCCAGCAGCTTAGTACTAGCGGGATATACAGATACGCAGTATTTT. Amino acids: CASSLVLAGYTDTQYF.

This clone appeared once. The chain carries TRBV20-1 and TRBJ2-7; D remains unclear. In germline, CDR1 is DFQATT, CDR2 SNEGSKA (reference sequence). The CDR3 runs to 10 residues. V was pared by 4 bases and J by 2 bases, with 3 bases between. In nucleotides, the CDR3 is TGCAGTGCTATTGCCTACGAGCAGTACTTC. It is translated as CSAIAYEQYF.

V gene TRBV27 combines with J gene TRBJ2-1; D not certain. The CDR3 has 12 residues. CDR1 and CDR2 from the germline V gene are MNHEY and SMNVEV (reference sequence). The V end was cut by 6 bases, the J end by 0 bases, with 3 bases between. DNA for the CDR3: TGTGCCAGCAGACTCTCCTACAATGAGCAGTTCTTC. Translation: CASRLSYNEQFF.

This clone was found once. The chain links TRBV5-6 to TRBJ1-5; no clear D. Germline V CDR1 and CDR2: SGHDT, YYEEEE. The V end lost 4 bases, the J end lost 10 bases, and 18 bases lay between the germline ends. The CDR3 runs to 14 residues. The CDR3 coding sequence is TGTGCCAGCAGCCAGCGGACGGGGAGAAGTCCCCAGCATTTT. It specifies CASSQRTGRSPQHF.

V gene TRBV7-2 combines with J gene TRBJ2-3; D gene ambiguous. V lost 3 bases, J lost 5 bases, and 15 bases lay in between. Germline V CDR1 and CDR2: SGHTA, FQGNSA. The CDR3 spans 15 residues. The CDR3 bases are TGTGCCAGCAGCTTCGCCTCGCGGAGAGGAGATACGCAGTATTTT. Its protein is CASSFASRRGDTQYF.

A remark on this clone: Other DNA sequences in this specimen translate into the identical CDR3. This sequence joins TRBV3-1 (or the pseudogene TRBV3-2) and TRBJ2-7, with D maybe TRBD2 (5 bases). From germline, CDR1 is LGHDT and CDR2 YNNKEL (reference sequence). This CDR3 comprises 12 residues. Between the trimmed V and J ends, which lost 5 bases and 3 bases, there was a span of 8 bases. In DNA, the CDR3 is TGTGCCAGCAGCGAACGGGACTACGAGCAGTACTTC. Its translation: CASSERDYEQYF.

This chain connects TRBV15 to TRBJ2-2; TRBD2 matches at 7 bases. The germline CDR1 and CDR2 sequences are LNHNV and YYDKDF (reference sequence). CDR3 size: 17 residues. V gave up 1 base and J gave up 6 bases; unmatched junction bases: 11. CDR3 sequence (DNA): TGTGCCACCAGCAGAGTCCAGGGACTACCTGAACCCGGGGAGCTGTTTTTT. Translating it yields CATSRVQGLPEPGELFF.

The genes are TRBV3-1 (or the pseudogene TRBV3-2) and TRBJ2-7, with 7 bases identical to TRBD1. Germline V gene data show CDR1 as LGHDT and CDR2 as YNNKEL (reference sequence). V shed 4 bases, J shed 5 bases, and the junction held 5 bases outside the gene matches. The CDR3 extends over 13 amino acids. The CDR3, as DNA: TGTGCCAGCAGCCTAGAGGGGGCCAACGAGCAGTACTTC. Translated: CASSLEGANEQYF.